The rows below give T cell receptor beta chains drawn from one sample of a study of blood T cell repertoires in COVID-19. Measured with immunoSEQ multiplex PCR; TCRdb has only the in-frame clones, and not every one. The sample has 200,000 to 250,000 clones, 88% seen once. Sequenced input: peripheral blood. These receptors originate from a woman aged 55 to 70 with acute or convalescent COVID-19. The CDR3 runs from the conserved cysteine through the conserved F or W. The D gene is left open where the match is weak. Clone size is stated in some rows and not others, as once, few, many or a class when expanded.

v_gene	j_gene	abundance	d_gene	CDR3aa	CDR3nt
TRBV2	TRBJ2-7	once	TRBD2	CASSESAGGPSEQYF	TGTGCCAGCAGTGAATCAGCGGGGGGGCCTAGCGAGCAGTACTTC
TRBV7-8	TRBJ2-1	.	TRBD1	CASSLGQGFGEQFF	TGTGCCAGCAGCTTAGGACAGGGGTTCGGTGAGCAGTTCTTC
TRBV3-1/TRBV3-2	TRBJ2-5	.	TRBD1	CASSHGQGETQYF	TGTGCCAGCAGCCACGGACAGGGAGAGACCCAGTACTTC
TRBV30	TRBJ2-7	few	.	CAWRKPGATNEQYF	TGTGCCTGGAGAAAGCCAGGGGCCACAAACGAGCAGTACTTC
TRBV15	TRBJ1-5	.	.	CATTREGRQPQHF	TGTGCCACCACCAGGGAAGGCAGGCAGCCCCAGCATTTT
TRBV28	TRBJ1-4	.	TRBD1	CASRGQGWEKLFF	TGTGCCAGCAGAGGACAGGGGTGGGAAAAACTGTTTTTT
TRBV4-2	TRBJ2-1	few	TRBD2	CASSRRPIAGGGYNEQFF	TGTGCCAGCAGCCGCAGACCTATAGCGGGCGGGGGTTACAATGAGCAGTTCTTC
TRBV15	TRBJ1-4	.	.	CATSTYPPGSLFF	TGTGCCACCAGCACCTATCCCCCGGGTAGCCTGTTTTTT
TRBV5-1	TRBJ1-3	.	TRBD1	CASSLATGAGNTIYF	TGCGCCAGCAGCTTGGCGACAGGGGCTGGAAACACCATATATTTT
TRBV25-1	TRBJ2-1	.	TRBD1	CASSDPGQGYNEQFF	TGTGCCAGCAGTGACCCGGGACAGGGGTACAATGAGCAGTTCTTC
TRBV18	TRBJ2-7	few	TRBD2	CASSPGLAGDSSYEQYF	TGTGCCAGCTCACCAGGACTAGCGGGGGATTCATCCTACGAGCAGTACTTC
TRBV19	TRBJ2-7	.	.	CASSISAGSYEQYF	TGTGCCAGTAGTATAAGCGCAGGGTCCTACGAGCAGTACTTC
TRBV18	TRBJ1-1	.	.	CASSPTLNTEAFF	TGTGCCAGCTCACCTACACTGAACACTGAAGCTTTCTTT
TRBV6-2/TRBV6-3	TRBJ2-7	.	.	CASSKDGQKIYEQYF	TGTGCCAGCAGTAAGGACGGACAAAAGATCTACGAGCAGTACTTC
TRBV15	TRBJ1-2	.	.	CAPCGGYTF	TGTGCCCCATGCGGCGGCTACACCTTC
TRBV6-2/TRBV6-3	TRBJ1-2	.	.	CASSYPDYGYTF	TGTGCCAGCAGTTACCCTGACTATGGCTACACCTTC
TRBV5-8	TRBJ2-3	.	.	CASSPFPGSRTDTQYF	TGTGCCAGCAGCCCCTTTCCGGGATCGAGGACAGATACGCAGTATTTT
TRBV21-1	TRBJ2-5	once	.	CASSERRQGPARQETQYF	TGTGCCAGCAGCGAGAGAAGACAGGGTCCGGCCCGACAAGAGACCCAGTACTTC
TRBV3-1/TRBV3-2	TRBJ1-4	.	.	CASSLRQPYNEKLFF	TGTGCCAGCAGCCTCCGACAGCCCTATAATGAAAAACTGTTTTTT
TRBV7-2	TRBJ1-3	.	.	CASSLIQGGVGNTIYF	TGTGCCAGCAGCTTAATTCAAGGAGGGGTTGGTAACACCATATATTTT
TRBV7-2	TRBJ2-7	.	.	CASSLHGGPYEQYF	TGTGCCAGCAGCTTACACGGGGGACCCTACGAGCAGTACTTC
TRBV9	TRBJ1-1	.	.	CASSKAVMNTEAFF	TGTGCCAGCAGCAAAGCCGTCATGAACACTGAAGCTTTCTTT
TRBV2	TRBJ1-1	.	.	CASRDPHRSMNTEAFF	TGTGCCAGCAGAGACCCTCATCGGAGCATGAACACTGAAGCTTTCTTT